This TCR beta chain was captured in a study of T cell repertoires in cytomegalovirus infection (dated by TCRdb to between 2018 and 2021). For the wider study: Alongside well-studied HLA-B-restricted epitopes, the peptide stimulations were aimed at recently identified HLA-C-restricted CMV epitopes, whose presentation resists viral immunomodulation. Donor HLA type was relevant to the analysis, because carriage of CMV infection together with the matching HLA type was indicated by public TCR beta signatures. Overall study results and their limits: The ex vivo response was dominated by HLA-C-restricted CMV-specific TCR beta clonotypes, which also provided the single most frequent clonotype in two of eight donors. In both this cohort and an independent roughly 400-donor cohort, the cumulative frequency of public TCR beta family members distinguished carriers of CMV infection plus the relevant HLA type.

Turning to this clonotype: Its recognized antigen is unknown. Per-base qualities were not stored, and no clone one base away is much larger.

TCRdb records Illumina HiSeq 1500 as the sequencer. TCRdb reworked the public reads: Q25 trimming with fastp, MiXCR clone assembly, productive beta chains retained. Every distinct CDR3 protein forms one entry, paired with its most common genes and DNA. The table for this sample lists about 500,000 distinct CDR3 sequences; around a third of them were counted only once. The ten largest account for 17% of the sample. The CDR3 goes from the cysteine to the phenylalanine over 19 residues. Only CDR3 DNA remains: 57 bases, in frame from the first base. Compared with germline, V lacks 4 bases and J lacks 0 bases; bases without a gene match: 11. For CDR1 and CDR2, the germline V gene lists SGHAT and FQNNGV. The treatment or condition label on this specimen signifies: in vitro stimulation with specific CMV peptide epitopes to enrich CMV-specific T cells.

The receptor comes from a human donor in good health (CMV status not recorded). Some clones in this sample may be carry-over from other donors' samples. This chain joins TRBV11-2 to TRBJ2-1; 11 central bases correspond to TRBD2. This specimen consisted of cultured PBMCs, obtained from culture after CMV antigen stimulation. Here is the DNA: TGTGCCAGCAGCTCACCCCGGGGGACTAGCGGACACTCCTACAATGAGCAGTTCTTC. Its coded protein is CASSSPRGTSGHSYNEQFF.